These 19 T cell receptor beta chains were sequenced from one sample in a study of T cell responses to AZD1222 COVID-19 vaccine. TCRdb keeps only in-frame clones here, not all; method: immunoSEQ multiplex PCR. The sample gives about 150,000 clones, about 87% of which show up once; less than 3.5% is in the top ten. Here the sequenced sample was peripheral blood, taken on day 0 of AZD1222 vaccination. These receptor sequences come from an adult in good health.

This chain uses TRBV6-2 or TRBV6-3 with TRBJ1-4; no clear D gene. Germline V CDR1 and CDR2: MNHEY, SVGEGT. The CDR3 extends over 12 amino acids. The V and J ends lost 5 bases and 9 bases respectively, with 10 bases between them. The CDR3 is CASSPDRQKLFF. DNA for the CDR3: TGTGCCAGCAGTCCCGATCGACAAAAACTGTTTTTT.

This clone was seen a single time. V usage is TRBV7-9 and J usage is TRBJ1-3, with D perhaps TRBD1 (5 bases). Germline assignment: CDR1 SEHNR and CDR2 FQNEAQ (reference sequence). This CDR3 is built from 13 residues. Trimming removed 11 bases from V and 0 bases from J, with 11 bases in between. CDR3 in amino acids: CACRGSSGNTIYF. CDR3 DNA: TGTGCCTGTCGGGGGAGCTCTGGAAACACCATATATTTT.

The chain links TRBV6-5 to TRBJ1-1; D uncertain. CDR1 is MNHEY, CDR2 SVGAGI, per germline. The V gene lost 7 bases and the J gene lost 0 bases, with 9 bases spanning the gap. The CDR3 is made up of 13 amino acids. This CDR3 reads CASNRALNTEAFF. In nucleotides, the CDR3 is TGTGCCAGCAACCGGGCCTTGAACACTGAAGCTTTCTTT.

The DNA of the CDR3 is TGTGCCAGCAGCCCCCGGACGATGAGCTATGGCTACACCTTC. Translated, it gives CASSPRTMSYGYTF. The V call is TRBV25-1, the J call TRBJ1-2; D call uncertain. CDR3 length: 14 residues. Trimming shortened V by 6 bases and J by 4 bases, and 15 bases separated the two germline ends. In germline, CDR1 is MGHDK, CDR2 SYGVNS.

The chain recombines TRBV5-1 with TRBJ1-1; D possibly corresponds to TRBD1 (6 bases). Per germline, CDR1 SGHRS and CDR2 YFSETQ. Trimming removed 0 bases from V and 4 bases from J, with 13 bases in between. The CDR3 runs 15 residues. Here the CDR3 reads CASSLAGRGATEAFF. CDR3 nucleotide sequence: TGCGCCAGCAGCTTGGCCGGTCGGGGGGCCACTGAAGCTTTCTTT.

CDR3 region: CATSDPGGRGQNYGYTF. The CDR3 DNA reads as TGTGCCACCAGTGACCCCGGGGGCAGGGGGCAGAACTATGGCTACACCTTC. This sequence joins TRBV24-1 and TRBJ1-2; TRBD1 matches at 8 bases. This CDR3 is built from 17 residues. Trimming at V came to 4 bases and at J to 2 bases, leaving 11 bases not matched to a gene. Germline V gene sequence: CDR1 KGHDR, CDR2 SFDVKD.

The V call is TRBV3-1 (or the pseudogene TRBV3-2), the J call TRBJ2-7, with 9 nucleotides matching TRBD2. This CDR3 spans 14 amino acids. The trim removed 1 base at V and 2 bases at J, leaving 0 bases unmatched. The germline V gene encodes CDR1 LGHDT and CDR2 YNNKEL (reference sequence). For the CDR3, the DNA is TGTGCCAGCAGCCAAGCTAGCGGGGCCTACGAGCAGTACTTC. This sequence encodes CASSQASGAYEQYF.

The rearrangement links TRBV5-6 to TRBJ2-7; D not resolved. Trimming shortened V by 4 bases and J by 0 bases, and 14 bases separated the two germline ends. The CDR3 has 15 residues. CDR1 is SGHDT and CDR2 is YYEEEE in the germline V gene. CDR3 in amino acids: CASSPRTFSSYEQYF. The CDR3 DNA is TGTGCCAGCAGCCCGCGGACCTTTAGCTCCTACGAGCAGTACTTC.

The chain joins TRBV3-1 (or the pseudogene TRBV3-2) to TRBJ2-7; D may be TRBD1 (6 bases). Germline CDR1 is LGHDT and CDR2 is YNNKEL (reference sequence). The CDR3 consists of 15 residues. Between the trimmed V and J ends, which lost 5 bases and 4 bases, there was a span of 18 bases. The CDR3 region is CASSLTGSGAYEQYF. The CDR3 bases are TGTGCCAGCAGCTTAACAGGGAGTGGGGCTTACGAGCAGTACTTC.

J is TRBJ1-1 and V is TRBV7-9, with D unclear. Germline CDR1 is SEHNR and CDR2 is FQNEAQ (reference sequence). The CDR3 extends over 12 amino acids. V was clipped by 6 bases and J by 1 base, with 6 bases between them. CDR3 sequence: CASSHTNTEAFF. In DNA form, the CDR3 reads TGTGCCAGCAGTCATACGAACACTGAAGCTTTCTTT.

This sequence joins TRBV13 and TRBJ2-6; D possibly matches TRBD1 or TRBD2 (5 bases each). CDR1 and CDR2 from the germline V gene are PRHDT and FYEKMQ (reference sequence). Trimming took off 3 bases at V and 4 bases at J, with 10 bases between the two ends. CDR3 size: 15 residues. CDR3: CASSFRGAGANVLTF. The CDR3 coding sequence is TGTGCCAGCAGCTTTCGAGGGGCCGGGGCCAACGTCCTGACTTTC. Full variable domain (missing parts from reference TRBV13 and TRBJ2-6): AAGVIQSPRHLIKEKRETATLKCYPIPRHDTVYWYQQGPGQDPQFLISFYEKMQSDKGSIPDRFSAQQFSDYHSELNMSSLELGDSALYFCASSFRGAGANVLTFGAGSRLTVL.

The chain joins TRBV6-6 to TRBJ2-7; TRBD2 might be the D (7 bases). Germline loops: CDR1 MNHNY, CDR2 SVGAGI (reference sequence). The CDR3 contains 16 residues. V was clipped by 2 bases and J by 9 bases, with 23 bases between them. The CDR3 DNA follows: TGTGCCAGCAGTTACGAACCGGGGGGCGGAACGAGGTCGCAGTACTTC. Translating gives CASSYEPGGGTRSQYF.

The chain links TRBV6-2 or TRBV6-3 to TRBJ1-1; TRBD1 might be the D (6 bases). This CDR3 is 17 amino acids long. Germline assignment: CDR1 MNHEY and CDR2 SVGEGT. V lost 2 bases and J lost 0, with 16 bases in between. In DNA form, the CDR3 reads TGTGCCAGCAGTTACCCTTTGACAGGAGCTATGAACACTGAAGCTTTCTTT. It encodes CASSYPLTGAMNTEAFF.

This sequence joins TRBV9 and TRBJ1-1; D not resolved. The V and J ends lost 2 bases and 0 bases respectively, with 8 bases between them. This CDR3 region has 14 residues. The V gene's germline CDR1 is SGDLS and CDR2 YYNGEE. The CDR3 DNA is TGTGCCAGCAGCGTGCAGGCGGTGAACACTGAAGCTTTCTTT. Translation gives CASSVQAVNTEAFF.

The chain employs TRBV7-9 and TRBJ1-2, with 8 nucleotides matching TRBD1. The germline V gene has CDR1 SEHNR and CDR2 FQNEAQ (reference sequence). The V gene end was trimmed by 5 bases and the J gene end by 6 bases; junction bases not matched to a gene: 14. CDR3 length equals 16 residues. The CDR3 spells CASSLGLEQGVDGYTF. In DNA, the CDR3 is TGTGCCAGCAGCCTCGGCTTAGAACAGGGGGTGGATGGCTACACCTTC.

This clone was recorded only once. The chain uses TRBV2 and TRBJ1-2; TRBD1 matches 7 bases. V dropped 8 bases and J dropped 4; count of bases not matched to a gene: 7. This CDR3 spans 13 amino acids. In germline, CDR1 is SNHLY, CDR2 FYNNEI. CDR3 nucleotides: TGTGCCAGCGTCAACCGGGACAGCTATGGCTACACCTTC. It translates to CASVNRDSYGYTF.

As regards this clone: The junction differs from germline at one of its ends, possibly a read error. The chain uses TRBV3-1 (or the pseudogene TRBV3-2) and TRBJ2-3, with TRBD2 as a possible D gene (6 bases). The CDR3 covers 15 residues. In germline, CDR1 is LGHDT, CDR2 YNNKEL (reference sequence). The CDR3, as DNA: TGTGCCAGCGGCCAATCGGGGACTAGCACAGATACGCAGTATTTT. This gives the protein CASGQSGTSTDTQYF.

The chain has TRBV9 and TRBJ2-2, with D maybe TRBD2 (6 bases). The CDR3 has 15 amino acids. CDR1 is SGDLS, CDR2 YYNGEE, per germline. Trimming cost V 3 bases and J 5 bases, with 14 bases left between them. CDR3 sequence reads: CASSAKPRGTGELFF. As DNA, the CDR3 is TGTGCCAGCAGCGCGAAACCCCGGGGGACCGGGGAGCTGTTTTTT.

V is TRBV5-1 and J is TRBJ1-5; 9 nucleotides align to TRBD1. The CDR3 is made up of 15 amino acids. CDR1 and CDR2 (germline): SGHRS, YFSETQ. J lost 4 bases, V lost 4 bases, and 6 bases had no gene match. The CDR3 region has the DNA TGCGCCAGCAGCCTGGGACAGGGTCTAAATCAGCCCCAGCATTTT. Amino acid sequence: CASSLGQGLNQPQHF. Full variable domain (outside the CDR3, taken from reference TRBV5-1 and TRBJ1-5): KAGVTQTPRYLIKTRGQQVTLSCSPISGHRSVSWYQQTPGQGLQFLFEYFSETQRNKGNFPGRFSGRQFSNSRSEMNVSTLELGDSALYLCASSLGQGLNQPQHFGDGTRLSIL.